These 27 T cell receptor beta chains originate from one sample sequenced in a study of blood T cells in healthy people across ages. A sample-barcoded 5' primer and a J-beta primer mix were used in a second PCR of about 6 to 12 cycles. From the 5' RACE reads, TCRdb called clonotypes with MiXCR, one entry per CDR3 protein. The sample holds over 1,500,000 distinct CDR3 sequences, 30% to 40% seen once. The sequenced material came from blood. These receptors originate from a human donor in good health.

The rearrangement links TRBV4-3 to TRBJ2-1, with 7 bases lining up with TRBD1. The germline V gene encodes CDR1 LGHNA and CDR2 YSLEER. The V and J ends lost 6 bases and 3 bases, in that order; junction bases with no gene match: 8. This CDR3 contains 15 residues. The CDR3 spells CASSPLTGNYNEQFF. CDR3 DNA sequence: TGCGCCAGCAGTCCTCTGACAGGGAACTACAATGAGCAGTTCTTC.

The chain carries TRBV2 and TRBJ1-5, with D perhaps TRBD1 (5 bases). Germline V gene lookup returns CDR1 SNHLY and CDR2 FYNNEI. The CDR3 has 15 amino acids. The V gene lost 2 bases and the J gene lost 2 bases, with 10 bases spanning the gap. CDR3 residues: CASSERGAGNQPQHF. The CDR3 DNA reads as TGTGCCAGCAGTGAACGAGGGGCCGGCAATCAGCCCCAGCATTTT.

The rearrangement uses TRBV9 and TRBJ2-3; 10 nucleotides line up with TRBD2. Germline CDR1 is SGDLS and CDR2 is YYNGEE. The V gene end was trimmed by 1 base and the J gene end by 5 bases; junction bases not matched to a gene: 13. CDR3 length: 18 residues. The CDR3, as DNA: TGTGCCAGCAGCGTATCCAGCGGGGGGGCGGTTTACCGAGATACGCAGTATTTT. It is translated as CASSVSSGGAVYRDTQYF.

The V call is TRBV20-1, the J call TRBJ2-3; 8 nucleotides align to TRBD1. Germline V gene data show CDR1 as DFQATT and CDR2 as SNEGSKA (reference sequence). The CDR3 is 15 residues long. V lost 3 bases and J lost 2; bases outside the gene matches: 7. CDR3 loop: CSASQGAENTDTQYF. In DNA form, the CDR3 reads TGCAGTGCTAGTCAGGGGGCCGAGAACACAGATACGCAGTATTTT.

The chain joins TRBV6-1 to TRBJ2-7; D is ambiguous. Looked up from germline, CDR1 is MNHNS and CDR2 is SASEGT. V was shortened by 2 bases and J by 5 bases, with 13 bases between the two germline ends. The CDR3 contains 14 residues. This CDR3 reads CASSELDGFDEQYF. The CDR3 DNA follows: TGTGCCAGCAGTGAATTGGACGGATTCGACGAGCAGTACTTC.

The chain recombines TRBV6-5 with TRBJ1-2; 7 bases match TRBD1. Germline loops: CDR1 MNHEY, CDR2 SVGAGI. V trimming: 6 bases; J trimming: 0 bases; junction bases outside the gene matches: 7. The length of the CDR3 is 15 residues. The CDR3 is CASSRRQGANYGYTF. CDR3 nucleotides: TGTGCCAGCAGCCGAAGACAGGGTGCTAACTATGGCTACACCTTC.

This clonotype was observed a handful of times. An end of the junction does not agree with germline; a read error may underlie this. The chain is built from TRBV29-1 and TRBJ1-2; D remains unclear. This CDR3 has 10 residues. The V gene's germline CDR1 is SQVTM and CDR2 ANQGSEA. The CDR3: CGVGPDGYTF. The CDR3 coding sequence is TGCGGCGTTGGCCCGGATGGCTACACCTTC.

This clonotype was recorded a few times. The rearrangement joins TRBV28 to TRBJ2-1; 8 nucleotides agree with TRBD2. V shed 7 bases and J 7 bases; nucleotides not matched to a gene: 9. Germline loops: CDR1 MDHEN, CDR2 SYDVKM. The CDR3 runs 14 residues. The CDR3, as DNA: TGTGCCAGCATCCCCGGGGGGGCCGGTAATGAGCAGTTCTTC. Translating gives CASIPGGAGNEQFF.

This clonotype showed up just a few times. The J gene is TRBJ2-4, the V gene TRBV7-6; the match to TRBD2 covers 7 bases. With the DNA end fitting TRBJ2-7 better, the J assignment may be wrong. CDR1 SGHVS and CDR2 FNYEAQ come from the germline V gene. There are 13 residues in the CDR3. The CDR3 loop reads CASSDGTIREQYF. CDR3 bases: TGTGCCAGCAGCGACGGGACTATCCGCGAGCAGTACTTC.

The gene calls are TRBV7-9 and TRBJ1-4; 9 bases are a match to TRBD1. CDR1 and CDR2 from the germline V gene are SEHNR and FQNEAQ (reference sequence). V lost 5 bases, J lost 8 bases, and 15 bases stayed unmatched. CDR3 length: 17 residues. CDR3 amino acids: CASSPRGGQGAEEKLFF. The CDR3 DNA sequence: TGTGCCAGCAGCCCTCGAGGGGGACAGGGAGCAGAGGAAAAACTGTTTTTT.

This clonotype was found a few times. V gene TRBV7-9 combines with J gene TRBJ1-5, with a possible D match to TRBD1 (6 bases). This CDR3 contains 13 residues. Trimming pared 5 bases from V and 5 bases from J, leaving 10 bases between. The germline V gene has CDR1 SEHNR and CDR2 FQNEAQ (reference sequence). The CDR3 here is CASSNSGDQPQHF. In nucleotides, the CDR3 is TGTGCCAGCAGCAATTCAGGGGATCAGCCCCAGCATTTT.

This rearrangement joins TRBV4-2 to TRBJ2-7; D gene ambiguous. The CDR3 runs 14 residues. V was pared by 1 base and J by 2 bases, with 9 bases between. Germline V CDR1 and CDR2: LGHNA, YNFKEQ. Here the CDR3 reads CASSQGATPYEQYF. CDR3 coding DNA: TGTGCCAGCAGCCAAGGTGCGACCCCCTACGAGCAGTACTTC.

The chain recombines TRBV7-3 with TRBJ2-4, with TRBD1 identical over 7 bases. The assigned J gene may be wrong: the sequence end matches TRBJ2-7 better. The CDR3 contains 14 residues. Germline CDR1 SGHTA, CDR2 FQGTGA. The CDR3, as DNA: TGTGCCAGCAGCGTTCGGGACAGTAATTACGAGCAGTACTTC. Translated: CASSVRDSNYEQYF.

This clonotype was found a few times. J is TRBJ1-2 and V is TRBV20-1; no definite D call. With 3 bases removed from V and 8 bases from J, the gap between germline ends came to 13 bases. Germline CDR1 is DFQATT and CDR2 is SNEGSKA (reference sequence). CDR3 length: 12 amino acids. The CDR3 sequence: CSASFAGEGYTF. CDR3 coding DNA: TGCAGTGCTAGTTTCGCAGGTGAAGGCTACACCTTC.

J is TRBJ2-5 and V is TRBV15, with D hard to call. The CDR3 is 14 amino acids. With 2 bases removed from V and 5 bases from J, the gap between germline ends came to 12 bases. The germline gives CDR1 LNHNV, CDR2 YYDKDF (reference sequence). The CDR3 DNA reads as TGTGCCACCAGCAGACAGAGTCAAGGGGAGACCCAGTACTTC. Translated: CATSRQSQGETQYF.

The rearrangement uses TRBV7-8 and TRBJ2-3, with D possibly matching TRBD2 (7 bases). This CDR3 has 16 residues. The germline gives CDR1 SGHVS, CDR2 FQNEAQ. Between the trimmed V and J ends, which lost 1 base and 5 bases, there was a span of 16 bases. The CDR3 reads CASSLVGGGPVDTQYF. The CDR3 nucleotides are TGTGCCAGCAGCTTAGTAGGGGGGGGGCCTGTAGATACGCAGTATTTT.

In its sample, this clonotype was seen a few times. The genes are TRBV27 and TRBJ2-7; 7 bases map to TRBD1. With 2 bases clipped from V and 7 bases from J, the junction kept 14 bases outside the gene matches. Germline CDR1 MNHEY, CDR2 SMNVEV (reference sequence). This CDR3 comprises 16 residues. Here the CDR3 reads CASSLGTAGERGEQYF. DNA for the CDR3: TGTGCCAGCAGTTTAGGGACAGCCGGGGAGAGAGGGGAGCAGTACTTC.

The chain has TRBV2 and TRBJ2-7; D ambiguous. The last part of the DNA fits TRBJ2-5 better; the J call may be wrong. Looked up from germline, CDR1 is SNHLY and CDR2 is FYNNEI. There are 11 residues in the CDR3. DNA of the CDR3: TGTGCCAGCACCGAAGCCGAGACCCAGTACTTC. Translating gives CASTEAETQYF.

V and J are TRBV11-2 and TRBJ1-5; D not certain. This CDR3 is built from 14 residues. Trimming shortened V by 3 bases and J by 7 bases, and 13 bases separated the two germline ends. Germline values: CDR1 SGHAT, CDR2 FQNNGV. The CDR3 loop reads CASSLGPMEQPQHF. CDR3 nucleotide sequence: TGTGCCAGCAGCTTGGGCCCGATGGAACAGCCCCAGCATTTT.

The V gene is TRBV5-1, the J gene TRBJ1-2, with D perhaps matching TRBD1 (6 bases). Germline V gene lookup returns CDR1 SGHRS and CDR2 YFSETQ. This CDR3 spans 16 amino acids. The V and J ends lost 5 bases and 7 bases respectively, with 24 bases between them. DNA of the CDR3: TGCGCCAGCAGTCCTCGACGCCTTAACAGGGTATTTGGCTACACCTTC. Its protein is CASSPRRLNRVFGYTF.

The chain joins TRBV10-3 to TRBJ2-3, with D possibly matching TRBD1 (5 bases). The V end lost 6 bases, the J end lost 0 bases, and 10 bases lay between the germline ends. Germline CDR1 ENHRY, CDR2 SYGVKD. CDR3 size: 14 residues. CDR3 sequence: CAISAGISTDTQYF. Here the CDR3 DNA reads TGTGCCATCAGCGCAGGGATTAGCACAGATACGCAGTATTTT.

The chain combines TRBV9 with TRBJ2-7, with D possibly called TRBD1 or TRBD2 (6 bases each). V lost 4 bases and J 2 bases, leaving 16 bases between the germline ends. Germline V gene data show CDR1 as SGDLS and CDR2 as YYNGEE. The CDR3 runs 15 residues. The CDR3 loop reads CASSWRGCQAYEQYF. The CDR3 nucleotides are TGTGCCAGCAGCTGGAGGGGGTGCCAAGCCTACGAGCAGTACTTC.

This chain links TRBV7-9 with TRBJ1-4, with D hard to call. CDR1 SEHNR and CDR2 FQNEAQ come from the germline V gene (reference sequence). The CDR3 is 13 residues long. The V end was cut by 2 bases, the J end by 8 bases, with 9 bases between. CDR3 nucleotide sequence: TGTGCCAGCAGCTTAAAAGCCGGGGAAAAACTGTTTTTT. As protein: CASSLKAGEKLFF. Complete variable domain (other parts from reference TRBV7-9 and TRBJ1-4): DTGVSQNPRHKITKRGQNVTFRCDPISEHNRLYWYRQTLGQGPEFLTYFQNEAQLEKSRLLSDRFSAERPKGSFSTLEIQRTEQGDSAMYLCASSLKAGEKLFFGSGTQLSVL.

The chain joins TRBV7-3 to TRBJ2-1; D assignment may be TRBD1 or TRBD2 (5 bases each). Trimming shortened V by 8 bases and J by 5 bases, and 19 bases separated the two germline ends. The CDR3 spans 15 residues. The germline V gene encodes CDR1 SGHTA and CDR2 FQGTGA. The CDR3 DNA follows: TGTGCCAGCTCCCTTAGCGAGGGGTCCCACAATGAGCAGTTCTTC. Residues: CASSLSEGSHNEQFF.

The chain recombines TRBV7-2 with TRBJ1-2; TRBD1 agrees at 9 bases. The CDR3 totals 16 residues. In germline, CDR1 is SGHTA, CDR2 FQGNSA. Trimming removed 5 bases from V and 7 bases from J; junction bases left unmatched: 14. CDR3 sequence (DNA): TGTGCCAGCAGCCTACCGCCTGTCGACAGGGGGGTTGGCTACACCTTC. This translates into CASSLPPVDRGVGYTF.

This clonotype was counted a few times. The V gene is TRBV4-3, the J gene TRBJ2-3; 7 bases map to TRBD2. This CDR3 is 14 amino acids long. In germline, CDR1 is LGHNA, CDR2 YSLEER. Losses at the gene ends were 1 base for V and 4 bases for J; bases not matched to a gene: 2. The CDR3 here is CASSQGTSADTQYF. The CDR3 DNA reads TGCGCCAGCAGCCAAGGTACTAGCGCAGATACGCAGTATTTT.

DNA of the CDR3: TGCAGTGCCTCCGGGACAGGGGCCCGACCCTACGAGCAGTACTTC. It codes for CSASGTGARPYEQYF. The chain carries TRBV20-1 and TRBJ2-7; 10 bases map to TRBD1. The germline V gene has CDR1 DFQATT and CDR2 SNEGSKA (reference sequence). This CDR3 has 15 residues. The ends lost 6 bases at V and 2 bases at J; junction bases unmatched: 10.